The 8 T cell receptor beta chains below all came from one sample that was sequenced in a study of blood T cell repertoires in COVID-19. Sequencing was performed with immunoSEQ multiplex PCR; in TCRdb, only in-frame clones are kept and a portion is missing. The sample shows fewer than 50,000 clones, 70% to 85% of them seen only once. Sequenced: peripheral blood. These receptors were obtained from a human donor in a cohort sampled during active COVID-19.

Note on this clone: One end of the junction fails to match germline, which may point to a read error. The CDR3 bases are TGTGCCAGCACCTTAACGGAGAATGAGCAGTTCTTC. Its translation: CASTLTENEQFF. The gene calls are TRBV7-8 and TRBJ2-1; D uncertain. Germline V CDR1 and CDR2: SGHVS, FQNEAQ. CDR3 length equals 12 residues. Full variable domain (outside the CDR3, taken from reference TRBV7-8 and TRBJ2-1): GAGVSQSPRYKVAKRGQDVALRCDPISGHVSLFWYQQALGQGPEFLTYFQNEAQLDKSGLPSDRFFAERPEGSVSTLKIQRTQQEDSAVYLCASTLTENEQFFGPGTRLTVL.

The chain uses TRBV20-1 and TRBJ2-1; D is undetermined. V was cut by 3 bases and J by 3 bases, with 9 bases left in between. CDR3 length: 13 amino acids. Germline V gene data show CDR1 as DFQATT and CDR2 as SNEGSKA (reference sequence). This CDR3 is CSASVQDYNEQFF. The CDR3 nucleotides read TGCAGTGCTAGTGTTCAGGACTACAATGAGCAGTTCTTC.

This chain connects TRBV4-3 to TRBJ1-2; TRBD1 is a possible D gene (5 bases). Germline V gene data show CDR1 as LGHNA and CDR2 as YSLEER. CDR3 size: 14 residues. V was trimmed by 0 bases and J by 5 bases, leaving 10 bases between them. CDR3 in amino acids: CASSQETGTYGYTF. Written as DNA, the CDR3 is TGCGCCAGCAGCCAAGAAACAGGAACATATGGCTACACCTTC.

The chain is built from TRBV6-2 or TRBV6-3 and TRBJ1-5, with TRBD1 matching over 10 bases. Germline CDR1 and CDR2: MNHEY and SVGEGT. This CDR3 is 16 amino acids long. V was clipped by 0 bases and J by 7 bases; unmatched bases: 6. Written as DNA, the CDR3 is TGTGCCAGCAGTTACTCGTGGGACAGGGGCTACCAGCCCCAGCATTTT. Amino acids: CASSYSWDRGYQPQHF.

This clone was found once. This chain joins TRBV7-6 and TRBJ2-2, with TRBD2 matching over 10 bases. V shed 2 bases, J shed 7 bases, and the junction held 7 bases outside the gene matches. CDR3 length: 16 amino acids. CDR1 and CDR2 from the germline V gene are SGHVS and FNYEAQ. The CDR3 DNA reads TGTGCCAGCAGCTTAAAGCTAGCGGGAGATGTCGGGGAGCTGTTTTTT. It yields the protein CASSLKLAGDVGELFF.

This clone has a single count. The chain links TRBV7-6 to TRBJ1-2, with 7 nucleotides matching TRBD1. Unmatched junction bases numbered 15, after V lost 4 bases and J lost 4 bases. From germline, CDR1 is SGHVS and CDR2 FNYEAQ. There are 17 residues in the CDR3. The CDR3 here is CASSSISSGTVSYGYTF. As DNA, the CDR3 is TGTGCCAGCAGCTCGATTAGCTCCGGGACAGTTAGCTATGGCTACACCTTC.

This clone was detected once. The rearrangement uses TRBV27 and TRBJ1-1, with 7 positions matching TRBD1. J lost 5 bases, V lost 5 bases, and 11 bases had no gene match. The germline V gene encodes CDR1 MNHEY and CDR2 SMNVEV (reference sequence). The CDR3 is 15 amino acids. The CDR3 protein is CASSPLSGGRTEAFF. In DNA, the CDR3 is TGTGCCAGCAGTCCATTATCAGGGGGTCGGACTGAAGCTTTCTTT.

The chain uses TRBV20-1 and TRBJ1-5, with 7 nucleotides matching TRBD1. This CDR3 spans 11 amino acids. J lost 4 bases, V lost 6 bases, and 0 bases had no gene match. CDR1 DFQATT and CDR2 SNEGSKA come from the germline V gene (reference sequence). The CDR3 here is CSATGNQPQHF. The CDR3 DNA follows: TGCAGTGCGACAGGGAATCAGCCCCAGCATTTT.